Listed below are T cell receptor beta chains from one sample, sequenced in a study of shared T cell receptors in the human thymus. Using immunoSEQ multiplex PCR, the repertoire was profiled, and TCRdb retains in-frame clones only, with some absent. The repertoire holds 700,000 or so clones, roughly 85% seen once, with more than 0.01% in the top ten. This sample was also put to use in a study of human thymus T cells.

The sequencing sample was made of thymocytes. The receptors here all came from a girl less than two years old with a congenital heart defect. Each CDR3 is given with its conserved first and last residue. A D gene is named only where the DNA matches it firmly. Size tells how often a clone was seen (once, few, many) or the class of an expanded clone, and some rows leave it out.

J gene | V gene | clone size | D gene | CDR3 protein | CDR3 DNA
TRBJ1-3 | TRBV4-1 | - | TRBD1 | CASSQASQGPSGNTIYF | TGCGCCAGCAGCCAAGCCTCACAGGGGCCCTCTGGAAACACCATATATTTT
TRBJ2-7 | TRBV7-2 | - | - | CASSTPGGYEQYF | TGTGCCAGCAGCACCCCCGGGGGCTACGAGCAGTACTTC
TRBJ2-3 | TRBV28 | few | TRBD2 | CASPPLGSGATDTQYF | TGTGCCAGCCCCCCTTTGGGTAGCGGGGCCACAGATACGCAGTATTTT
TRBJ2-1 | TRBV10-3 | - | TRBD2 | CATGNRGGRNNEQFF | TGTGCCACCGGAAATCGGGGGGGCCGAAACAATGAGCAGTTCTTC
TRBJ1-4 | TRBV27 | - | - | CASRTTGREKLFF | TGTGCCAGCAGAACCACAGGCCGGGAAAAACTGTTTTTT
TRBJ1-2 | TRBV18 | - | TRBD1 | CASSPVPGQGPGYGYTF | TGTGCCAGCTCACCAGTCCCGGGACAGGGACCCGGCTATGGCTACACCTTC
TRBJ2-3 | TRBV5-1 | - | - | CASSIAATDTQYF | TGCGCCAGCAGCATAGCCGCTACAGATACGCAGTATTTT
TRBJ1-2 | TRBV6-6 | - | - | CASSRKSVNYGYTF | TGTGCCAGCAGCCGAAAGTCAGTTAACTATGGCTACACCTTC
TRBJ1-2 | TRBV6-5 | - | TRBD1 | CASSEGQFNYGYTF | TGTGCCAGCAGTGAGGGACAGTTTAACTATGGCTACACCTTC
TRBJ2-7 | TRBV29-1 | once | - | CSVEDPGTYEQYF | TGCAGCGTTGAAGATCCGGGAACCTACGAGCAGTACTTC
TRBJ1-4 | TRBV10-3 | - | TRBD1 | CAISGQGSNEKLFF | TGTGCCATCAGCGGACAGGGGTCTAATGAAAAACTGTTTTTT
TRBJ1-5 | TRBV5-8 | few | - | CASSLGQGLGPQHF | TGTGCCAGCAGCTTGGGCCAGGGGCTGGGGCCCCAGCATTTT
TRBJ1-3 | TRBV10-3 | - | - | CAISESGDYKGKGDTIYF | TGTGCCATCAGTGAGTCGGGTGATTATAAGGGAAAGGGAGACACCATATATTTT
TRBJ2-1 | TRBV29-1 | - | TRBD1 | CSVVRGGALLYNEQFF | TGCAGCGTTGTACGAGGGGGCGCACTCCTCTACAATGAGCAGTTCTTC
TRBJ1-4 | TRBV29-1 | - | - | CSVGSGSPGEKLFF | TGCAGCGTCGGGTCTGGGTCCCCGGGTGAAAAACTGTTTTTT
TRBJ2-5 | TRBV4-1 | - | TRBD2 | CASSQEGERGVETQYF | TGCGCCAGCAGCCAAGAGGGGGAGCGGGGAGTGGAGACCCAGTACTTC
TRBJ1-2 | TRBV30 | - | - | CAWSVNSYGYTF | TGTGCCTGGAGTGTAAACAGCTATGGCTACACCTTC
TRBJ1-2 | TRBV18 | - | TRBD1 | CASSPMGQGPLPRTF | TGTGCCAGCTCACCAATGGGACAGGGGCCCCTCCCTCGAACCTTC
TRBJ1-1 | TRBV4-3 | - | - | CASSQVGGIGLNTEAFF | TGCGCCAGCAGCCAAGTGGGGGGTATAGGTCTGAACACTGAAGCTTTCTTT
TRBJ2-1 | TRBV10-3 | - | TRBD2 | CANSPRGGLSYNEQFF | TGTGCCAACTCGCCGCGGGGGGGCCTGTCCTACAATGAGCAGTTCTTC
TRBJ2-2 | TRBV7-3 | - | - | CASSSDSNTGELFF | TGTGCCAGCAGCTCCGACTCGAACACCGGGGAGCTGTTTTTT
TRBJ1-2 | TRBV5-3 | - | TRBD1 | CARSSRQGAYGYTF | TGTGCCAGAAGCTCAAGACAGGGTGCCTATGGCTACACCTTC
TRBJ1-2 | TRBV4-1 | few | - | CASSQEKDNLNYGYTF | TGCGCCAGCAGCCAAGAGAAAGACAATCTAAACTATGGCTACACCTTC
TRBJ2-1 | TRBV4-1 | - | TRBD1 | CASSQEWTGNNEQFF | TGCGCCAGCAGCCAAGAGTGGACAGGGAATAATGAGCAGTTCTTC
TRBJ1-2 | TRBV9 | - | TRBD1 | CASSPHRGNYGYTF | TGTGCCAGCAGCCCACACAGGGGTAACTATGGCTACACCTTC
TRBJ1-2 | TRBV2 | - | - | CASANRAPNYGYTF | TGTGCCAGCGCCAACAGGGCTCCTAACTATGGCTACACCTTC
TRBJ1-6 | TRBV28 | - | - | CASSLGGVLAPTGSPLHF | TGTGCCAGCAGTTTAGGGGGCGTTTTAGCCCCTACGGGTTCACCCCTCCACTTT
TRBJ1-3 | TRBV10-3 | - | TRBD1 | CAISPRTGGNTIYF | TGTGCCATCAGTCCACGGACAGGGGGAAACACCATATATTTT
TRBJ2-7 | TRBV20-1 | - | - | CSAGGTDEQYF | TGCAGTGCTGGGGGGACAGATGAGCAGTACTTC
TRBJ2-1 | TRBV5-1 | - | - | CASSLIQGRLGVQFF | TGCGCCAGCAGCTTGATCCAGGGTAGGTTAGGTGTGCAGTTCTTC
TRBJ1-5 | TRBV27 | few | TRBD1 | CASSPDRRNQPQHF | TGTGCCAGCAGCCCGGACAGGCGGAATCAGCCCCAGCATTTT
TRBJ1-5 | TRBV28 | - | TRBD1 | CASSPIGTGPTNQPQHF | TGTGCCAGCAGTCCCATCGGGACAGGTCCTACCAATCAGCCCCAGCATTTT